This TCR beta chain comes out of a study of T cells in Graves' hyperthyroidism and ophthalmopathy. What was amplified from RNA transcripts were TCR beta CDR3 regions. The study used the HTBI primer set for a first-round RT-PCR of the TCR CDR3. MiXCR was run by TCRdb on the multiplex PCR reads, yielding one entry per CDR3 protein. The table lists around 690,000 distinct CDR3 sequences, about a fifth of them singletons. This clonotype has only a few counts. Its antigen is undetermined. The J segment lost 0 bases and the V segment lost 5 bases, leaving 8 bases of the junction unmatched. From germline, CDR1 is SGHTA and CDR2 FQGNSA. This CDR3 is built from 17 residues. The PBMCs were sourced from fresh peripheral blood (around 9.9 ml). Overall study findings and caveats: Model-based prediction identified ophthalmopathy a median 6.5 months prior to its onset.

This chain connects TRBV7-2 to TRBJ2-1; TRBD2 matches at 9 bases. This receptor was identified in a man aged 30-40 years with Graves' ophthalmopathy. Sequencing was performed on blood. The CDR3 DNA reads as TGTGCCAGCAGCCGTTTAGCGGGAGTAGGCTCCTACAATGAGCAGTTCTTC. Translated, it gives CASSRLAGVGSYNEQFF.